Listed below are T cell receptor beta chains from one sample, sequenced in a study of cytomegalovirus exposure and HLA in healthy donors. TCRdb keeps only in-frame clones here, not all; method: immunoSEQ multiplex PCR. The table shows 150,000 to 200,000 clones, with roughly 80% occurring only once. The specimen sequenced was PBMCs. The source of these receptors is a woman aged 50 to 60 in good health and CMV-seronegative. The CDR3 runs from the conserved cysteine through the conserved F or W. The D gene is left open where the match is weak. A row's size may be missing; if present it is once, few, many or a size class.

TRBV9,14,TRBJ1-1,-,-,CASSVMWGNTEAFF,TGTGCCAGCAGCGTAATGTGGGGCAACACTGAAGCTTTCTTT
TRBV28,15,TRBJ2-7,-,-,CASSQSGPSSYEQYF,TGTGCCAGCAGTCAAAGCGGGCCAAGCTCCTACGAGCAGTACTTC
TRBV5-1,15,TRBJ2-7,-,-,CASSLVGGGSYEQYF,TGCGCCAGCAGCTTGGTTGGCGGCGGTTCCTACGAGCAGTACTTC
TRBV28,12,TRBJ1-5,-,-,CASGRPGQPQHF,TGTGCCAGCGGGAGGCCCGGTCAGCCCCAGCATTTT
TRBV21-1,13,TRBJ2-1,-,-,CAKGTFSYNEQFF,TGTGCCAAGGGGACATTCTCCTACAATGAGCAGTTCTTC
TRBV5-6,14,TRBJ1-5,-,-,CASSLGQQTQPQHF,TGTGCCAGCAGCTTGGGCCAACAGACTCAGCCCCAGCATTTT
TRBV7-2,13,TRBJ1-1,-,-,CASSLAGAPEAFF,TGTGCCAGCAGCTTAGCGGGGGCGCCTGAAGCTTTCTTT
TRBV19,14,TRBJ1-5,TRBD1,-,CASSADRGREPQHF,TGTGCCAGTAGTGCCGACAGGGGGAGAGAGCCCCAGCATTTT
TRBV5-1,15,TRBJ1-2,TRBD1,-,CASSPTGGMNYGYTF,TGCGCCAGCAGCCCCACAGGGGGCATGAACTATGGCTACACCTTC
TRBV6-5,13,TRBJ2-7,TRBD2,-,CASSPGTIYEQYF,TGTGCCAGCAGTCCCGGGACTATCTACGAGCAGTACTTC
TRBV27,9,TRBJ2-1,-,once,CARKQAQFF,TGTGCCAGGAAGCAAGCCCAGTTCTTC
TRBV10-3,16,TRBJ2-1,TRBD2,-,CATSPAGVGVPSGQFF,TGTGCCACCTCCCCTGCCGGGGTGGGTGTGCCTAGCGGGCAGTTCTTC
TRBV7-9,15,TRBJ2-3,TRBD2,-,CASSPGTSGPHLGYF,TGTGCCAGCAGCCCCGGGACTAGCGGGCCCCACCTGGGGTATTTT